The 20 T cell receptor beta chains below all came from one sample that was sequenced in a study of vaccination effects on CD4 cells after COVID-19. Investigators separated out CD4+ T cells once around 11 days of culture had passed. TCRdb keeps only in-frame clones here, not all; method: immunoSEQ multiplex PCR. There are about 74,000 clones in the sample; approximately 77% occur only once, and roughly 2% lies in the top ten. No cognate antigen is known for these TCRs. The sample consisted of CD4+ T cells from PBMCs cultured without peptide, taken before COVID-19 vaccination. The receptors shown here come from a human donor who received a COVID-19 vaccine.

This chain connects TRBV9 to TRBJ1-2, with no clear D. The ends were cut back, 2 bases at V and 8 bases at J, with 7 bases in the middle. The V gene's germline CDR1 is SGDLS and CDR2 YYNGEE. This CDR3 has 11 amino acids. CDR3 nucleotide sequence: TGTGCCAGCAGCGTTAACGGCGGCTACACCTTC. Translation gives CASSVNGGYTF. The whole variable domain, filled in from reference TRBV9 and TRBJ1-2, reads DSGVTQTPKHLITATGQRVTLRCSPRSGDLSVYWYQQSLDQGLQFLIQYYNGEERAKGNILERFSAQQFPDLHSELNLSSLELGDSALYFCASSVNGGYTFGSGTRLTVV.

The chain carries TRBV5-8 and TRBJ1-5; D may be TRBD1 (5 bases). This CDR3 region has 12 residues. Germline V gene sequence: CDR1 SGHTS, CDR2 YDEGEE. Trimming cost V 5 bases and J 9 bases, with 12 bases left between them. The CDR3 DNA is TGTGCCAGCAGTGACAGCTTCGGGCCCCAGCATTTT. It translates to CASSDSFGPQHF. The variable domain in full, completed from reference TRBV5-8 and TRBJ1-5, reads EAGVTQSPTHLIKTRGQQATLRCSPISGHTSVYWYQQALGLGLQFLLWYDEGEERNRGNFPPRFSGRQFPNYSSELNVNALELEDSALYLCASSDSFGPQHFGDGTRLSIL.

This sequence joins TRBV10-3 and TRBJ2-3; 12 bases match TRBD2. From germline, CDR1 is ENHRY and CDR2 SYGVKD. The length of the CDR3 is 14 residues. J was trimmed by 7 bases and V by 6 bases; bases with no gene match: 5. The CDR3 nucleotides are TGTGCCATCAGCCCTAGCGGGGGGGCCTATACGCAGTATTTT. Translating gives CAISPSGGAYTQYF.

This chain links TRBV27 with TRBJ2-1; no definite D call. Between the trimmed V and J ends, which lost 5 bases and 0 bases, there was a span of 11 bases. CDR1 MNHEY and CDR2 SMNVEV come from the germline V gene (reference sequence). The CDR3 contains 15 residues. The chain's CDR3 is CASSRTPSSYNEQFF. The DNA of the CDR3 is TGTGCCAGCAGTCGGACCCCGAGCTCCTACAATGAGCAGTTCTTC.

The rearrangement joins TRBV18 to TRBJ2-3, with 9 bases that match TRBD1. Trimming cost V 6 bases and J 2 bases; bases outside gene matches: 6. From germline, CDR1 is KGHSH and CDR2 LQKENI. The CDR3 is 15 amino acids. CDR3 in amino acids: CASSPRDRVTDTQYF. The CDR3 DNA reads TGTGCCAGCTCCCCTCGGGACAGGGTCACAGATACGCAGTATTTT.

The J gene is TRBJ2-1, the V gene TRBV21-1; TRBD2, the table's D call, lacks a check against the DNA. TRBV21-1 is annotated as a pseudogene. This CDR3 contains 16 residues. The CDR3 is CASSGRGNSSYNEQFF. In DNA form, the CDR3 reads TGTGCCAGCAGTGGGAGGGGTAATAGTAGTTACAATGAGCAGTTCTTC.

The chain employs TRBV4-1 and TRBJ2-6; perhaps TRBD2 as D (6 bases). Germline CDR1 and CDR2: MGHRA and YSYEKL. V lost 2 bases to trimming and J lost 5 bases, with 16 bases between them. This CDR3 is built from 17 residues. The CDR3 protein is CASSQPRGSSRANVLTF. The CDR3 nucleotides are TGCGCCAGCAGCCAACCCCGGGGGTCCTCGAGGGCCAACGTCCTGACTTTC.

The chain links TRBV7-9 to TRBJ2-7; either TRBD1 or TRBD2 may supply D (5 bases each). The germline CDR1 and CDR2 sequences are SEHNR and FQNEAQ (reference sequence). The length of the CDR3 is 13 residues. V was shortened by 5 bases and J by 3 bases, with 11 bases between the two germline ends. The CDR3 region is CASSLPGRYEQYV. Here the CDR3 DNA reads TGTGCCAGCAGCCTACCGGGACGCTACGAGCAGTACGTC.

In this sample, this clone turned up a few times. The V and J genes are TRBV2 and TRBJ1-2; TRBD1 aligns across 12 bases. The CDR3 totals 13 residues. V shed 10 bases and J 3 bases; nucleotides not matched to a gene: 3. In germline, CDR1 is SNHLY, CDR2 FYNNEI. The CDR3 sequence is CAIGTGGHYGYTF. DNA of the CDR3: TGTGCCATTGGGACAGGGGGCCACTATGGCTACACCTTC.

The chain combines TRBV24-1 with TRBJ1-1; 7 bases agree with TRBD1. Germline CDR1 is KGHDR and CDR2 is SFDVKD. With 3 bases clipped from V and 0 bases from J, the junction kept 3 bases outside the gene matches. This CDR3 spans 15 amino acids. Written as DNA, the CDR3 is TGTGCCACCAGTGATGCAGGGGGTGTGAACACTGAAGCTTTCTTT. This codes for CATSDAGGVNTEAFF.

This chain joins TRBV4-1 and TRBJ2-2, with D maybe TRBD1 (5 bases). The CDR3 runs to 16 residues. V dropped 1 base and J dropped 5 bases, with 14 bases sitting between them. Germline CDR1 and CDR2: MGHRA and YSYEKL. The CDR3, as DNA: TGCGCCAGCAGCCAAGTACTTAGGGGTCGGACCGGGGAGCTGTTTTTT. Encoded protein: CASSQVLRGRTGELFF.

The chain is built from TRBV5-6 and TRBJ1-2; 8 bases match TRBD1. The CDR3 loop spans 15 amino acids. V trimming: 2 bases; J trimming: 1 base; junction bases outside the gene matches: 4. Per the germline V gene, CDR1 is SGHDT and CDR2 is YYEEEE. The CDR3 sequence: CASSFRDRLNYGYTF. DNA of the CDR3: TGTGCCAGCAGCTTCCGGGACAGGCTTAACTATGGCTACACCTTC.

This clone showed up just a few times. The chain employs TRBV5-1 and TRBJ2-3; D not certain. Germline values: CDR1 SGHRS, CDR2 YFSETQ. This CDR3 is 13 amino acids long. V was shortened by 3 bases and J by 6 bases, with 11 bases between the two germline ends. CDR3 protein: CASSSVGQDTQYF. The CDR3 bases are TGCGCCAGCAGCTCAGTTGGGCAGGATACGCAGTATTTT.

The CDR3 reads CASTRTGSETQYF. The CDR3 DNA sequence: TGTGCCAGCACCCGTACGGGGTCGGAGACCCAGTACTTC. The genes are TRBV25-1 and TRBJ2-5, with D possibly TRBD2 on 5 matching bases. Germline V gives CDR1 MGHDK, CDR2 SYGVNS. The V end lost 7 bases, the J end lost 5 bases, and 14 bases lay between the germline ends. The CDR3 contains 13 residues.

The rearrangement uses TRBV5-1 and TRBJ1-2; possible D gene TRBD1, 5 bases. V was pared by 2 bases and J by 5 bases, with 22 bases between. Per germline, CDR1 SGHRS and CDR2 YFSETQ. The length of the CDR3 is 17 residues. CDR3 coding DNA: TGCGCCAGCAGCTTCATATCGGGGGAGACAGATCGATATGGCTACACCTTC. Its protein is CASSFISGETDRYGYTF. Drawing the rest from reference TRBV5-1 and TRBJ1-2, the complete variable domain is KAGVTQTPRYLIKTRGQQVTLSCSPISGHRSVSWYQQTPGQGLQFLFEYFSETQRNKGNFPGRFSGRQFSNSRSEMNVSTLELGDSALYLCASSFISGETDRYGYTFGSGTRLTVV.

The chain joins TRBV5-1 to TRBJ1-1; 9 bases are shared with TRBD1. Losses at the gene ends were 4 bases for V and 4 bases for J; bases not matched to a gene: 8. The CDR3 length is 15 residues. CDR1 SGHRS and CDR2 YFSETQ come from the germline V gene. CDR3 sequence (DNA): TGCGCCAGCAGCGGAGGGACAGGGACTATCACTGAAGCTTTCTTT. Translated: CASSGGTGTITEAFF. The full variable domain, rest sourced from reference TRBV5-1 and TRBJ1-1, is KAGVTQTPRYLIKTRGQQVTLSCSPISGHRSVSWYQQTPGQGLQFLFEYFSETQRNKGNFPGRFSGRQFSNSRSEMNVSTLELGDSALYLCASSGGTGTITEAFFGQGTRLTVV.

The sample holds a few counts of this clone. The CDR3: CASSTTGRGNVLGYTF. The CDR3 coding sequence is TGTGCCAGCAGTACCACAGGAAGAGGGAATGTTCTTGGCTACACCTTC. The chain has TRBV28 and TRBJ1-2; D possibly corresponds to TRBD1 (5 bases). V lost 5 bases and J 7 bases, leaving 23 bases between the germline ends. The length of the CDR3 is 16 residues. Germline CDR1 is MDHEN and CDR2 is SYDVKM.

In its sample, this clone was seen a few times. CDR3 in amino acids: CASSQDLGFSYNEQFF. CDR3 coding DNA: TGCGCCAGCAGCCAAGATCTGGGATTCTCCTACAATGAGCAGTTCTTC. V and J are TRBV4-1 and TRBJ2-1; D is uncertain. Looked up from germline, CDR1 is MGHRA and CDR2 is YSYEKL. The CDR3 has 16 residues. V was pared by 0 bases and J by 0 bases, with 9 bases between.

The V and J genes are TRBV18 and TRBJ1-1, with D uncertain. Germline CDR1 KGHSH, CDR2 LQKENI. This CDR3 spans 13 amino acids. The germline V and J ends were trimmed by 2 bases and 1 base, with 5 bases remaining between them. This chain's CDR3 is CASSPSENTEAFF. CDR3 in DNA: TGTGCCAGCTCACCATCAGAGAACACTGAAGCTTTCTTT.

The V call is TRBV30, the J call TRBJ1-1; no definite D call. The germline V gene encodes CDR1 GTSNPN and CDR2 SVGIG (reference sequence). The CDR3 length is 14 residues. V shed 5 bases and J shed 1 base, with 14 bases lying between them. CDR3 nucleotides: TGTGCCTGGGGCATGGTTGCAGCGAACACTGAAGCTTTCTTT. Translated: CAWGMVAANTEAFF. The whole variable domain, filled in from reference TRBV30 and TRBJ1-1, reads SQTIHQWPATLVQPVGSPLSLECTVEGTSNPNLYWYRQAAGRGLQLLFYSVGIGQISSEVPQNLSASRPQDRQFILSSKKLLLSDSGFYLCAWGMVAANTEAFFGQGTRLTVV.